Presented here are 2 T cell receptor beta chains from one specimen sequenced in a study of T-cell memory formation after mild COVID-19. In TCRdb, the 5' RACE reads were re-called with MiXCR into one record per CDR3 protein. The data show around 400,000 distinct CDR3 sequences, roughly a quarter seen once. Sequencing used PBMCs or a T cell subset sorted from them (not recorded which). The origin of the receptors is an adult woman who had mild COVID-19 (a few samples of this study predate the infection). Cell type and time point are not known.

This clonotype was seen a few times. The CDR3 loop is CASAVWGGDEQFF. The CDR3 DNA is TGTGCCTCGGCCGTGTGGGGGGGAGATGAGCAGTTCTTC. This sequence joins TRBV30 and TRBJ2-1; 7 bases line up with TRBD2. This CDR3 has 13 residues. Germline lookup yields CDR1 GTSNPN and CDR2 SVGIG (reference sequence). The trim removed 7 bases at V and 8 bases at J, leaving 11 bases unmatched.

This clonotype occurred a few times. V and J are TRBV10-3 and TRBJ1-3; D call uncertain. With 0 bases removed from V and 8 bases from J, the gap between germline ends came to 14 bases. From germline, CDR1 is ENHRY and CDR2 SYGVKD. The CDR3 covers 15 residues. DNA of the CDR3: TGTGCCATCAGTGAGTCCGTAGCCCCCGCGGACACCATATATTTT. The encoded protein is CAISESVAPADTIYF.